The 30 T cell receptor beta chains below were found in one sample sequenced in a study of blood T cell repertoires in COVID-19. Here immunoSEQ multiplex PCR was the method, and the copy in TCRdb shows in-frame clones only, minus some. The sample shows about 140,000 clones, roughly 80% of them seen only once. Sequencing was performed on peripheral blood. The receptors derive from a woman aged 50 to 60 with active or convalescent COVID-19.

V is TRBV30 and J is TRBJ1-6, with unresolved D. This CDR3 comprises 14 residues. Germline V CDR1 and CDR2: GTSNPN, SVGIG (reference sequence). V lost 0 bases, J lost 6 bases, and 9 bases lay in between. In nucleotides, the CDR3 is TGTGCCTGGAGTGTGAAGCTACCTAATTCACCCCTCCACTTT. It yields the protein CAWSVKLPNSPLHF.

This clone has just one count. The chain recombines TRBV23-1 with TRBJ2-6; 9 bases agree with TRBD1. TRBV23-1 is annotated as an ORF whose role is uncertain. The trim removed 4 bases at V and 4 bases at J, leaving 14 bases unmatched. This CDR3 spans 19 amino acids. CDR3 nucleotide sequence: TGCGCCAGCAGTCTGAATAGGGGACAGGGTTATTCAGGGGCCAACGTCCTGACTTTC. Encoded protein: CASSLNRGQGYSGANVLTF.

The chain links TRBV30 to TRBJ1-2, with 8 bases that match TRBD1. Germline CDR1 is GTSNPN and CDR2 is SVGIG (reference sequence). The CDR3 runs to 15 residues. V trimming: 4 bases; J trimming: 2 bases; junction bases outside the gene matches: 9. CDR3 coding DNA: TGTGCCTGGAAGGCCTTGGACAGGGAGAACTATGGCTACACCTTC. It yields the protein CAWKALDRENYGYTF.

This clone was counted a single time. The chain uses TRBV5-1 and TRBJ1-5; tentatively, D is TRBD1 (6 bases). The CDR3 loop spans 17 amino acids. Germline values: CDR1 SGHRS, CDR2 YFSETQ. V lost 1 base and J lost 3, with 17 bases in between. DNA for the CDR3: TGCGCCAGCAGCTTGACCGAGACAGGAATTCCCAATCAGCCCCAGCATTTT. Amino acid sequence: CASSLTETGIPNQPQHF.

This chain connects TRBV7-3 to TRBJ1-1; TRBD1 might be the D (5 bases). The CDR3 sequence is 14 residues long. Deletions cut 5 bases from V and 3 bases from J, with 13 bases between. Germline CDR1 reads SGHTA; CDR2 reads FQGTGA. This chain's CDR3 is CASSQLGGDTEAFF. CDR3 DNA: TGTGCCAGCAGCCAACTCGGGGGAGACACTGAAGCTTTCTTT.

The table lists this clone with a few counts. The rearrangement links TRBV4-2 to TRBJ2-7; 7 bases are shared with TRBD2. CDR3 size: 15 residues. CDR1 is LGHNA, CDR2 YNFKEQ, per germline. Losses at the gene ends were 2 bases for V and 3 bases for J; bases not matched to a gene: 7. The CDR3 DNA follows: TGTGCCAGCAGCCAATTCTGGGGGGGAGGCTACGAGCAGTACTTC. It yields the protein CASSQFWGGGYEQYF.

This chain joins TRBV10-3 and TRBJ2-3; D is ambiguous. Germline V gene sequence: CDR1 ENHRY, CDR2 SYGVKD. The CDR3 extends over 13 amino acids. Trimming took off 4 bases at V and 5 bases at J, with 10 bases between the two ends. This chain's CDR3 is CAISVPSVDTQYF. The CDR3 nucleotides are TGTGCCATCAGTGTTCCTAGTGTAGATACGCAGTATTTT.

The J gene is TRBJ2-1, the V gene TRBV5-4, with TRBD2 matching over 9 bases. Trimming cost V 4 bases and J 1 base; bases outside gene matches: 6. In germline, CDR1 is SGHNT, CDR2 YYREEE (reference sequence). The CDR3 loop spans 16 amino acids. The CDR3 nucleotides are TGTGCCAGCAGCACCTTAGCGGGAGATTCCTACAATGAGCAGTTCTTC. This encodes CASSTLAGDSYNEQFF.

This chain connects TRBV7-3 to TRBJ2-1; 7 nucleotides align to TRBD2. The germline V gene has CDR1 SGHTA and CDR2 FQGTGA. Unmatched junction bases numbered 3, after V lost 2 bases and J lost 5 bases. The CDR3 contains 14 residues. In DNA, the CDR3 is TGTGCCAGCAGCTTAGGGACTACTCACAATGAGCAGTTCTTC. It translates to CASSLGTTHNEQFF. Together with reference TRBV7-3 and TRBJ2-1, the CDR3 gives the full variable domain: GAGVSQTPSNKVTEKGKYVELRCDPISGHTALYWYRQSLGQGPEFLIYFQGTGAADDSGLPNDRFFAVRPEGSVSTLKIQRTERGDSAVYLCASSLGTTHNEQFFGPGTRLTVL.

This clone turned up a few times. The chain couples TRBV7-8 to TRBJ1-4; D unclear. The V and J ends lost 5 bases and 0 bases respectively, with 22 bases between them. This CDR3 has 19 residues. Per the germline V gene, CDR1 is SGHVS and CDR2 is FQNEAQ. CDR3 nucleotide sequence: TGTGCCAGCAGCAAACGGACCGGACTCGCGAGAGCAACTAATGAAAAACTGTTTTTT. Protein product: CASSKRTGLARATNEKLFF. The whole variable domain, remainder taken from reference TRBV7-8 and TRBJ1-4, is GAGVSQSPRYKVAKRGQDVALRCDPISGHVSLFWYQQALGQGPEFLTYFQNEAQLDKSGLPSDRFFAERPEGSVSTLKIQRTQQEDSAVYLCASSKRTGLARATNEKLFFGSGTQLSVL.

The count of this clone is one. The chain combines TRBV3-1 (or the pseudogene TRBV3-2) with TRBJ1-6, with D unclear. This CDR3 is 17 amino acids long. Per germline, CDR1 LGHDT and CDR2 YNNKEL (reference sequence). Trimming stripped 4 bases from V and 0 bases from J, with 13 bases between. CDR3 loop: CASSLDFRSSYNSPLHF. CDR3 bases: TGTGCCAGCAGCCTAGACTTCCGGAGCTCCTATAATTCACCCCTCCACTTT.

J is TRBJ1-4 and V is TRBV7-2; TRBD1 might be the D (6 bases). This CDR3 is built from 16 residues. Germline loops: CDR1 SGHTA, CDR2 FQGNSA. V was clipped by 3 bases and J by 0 bases, with 11 bases between them. The CDR3 protein is CASSLGRGPTNEKLFF. For the CDR3, the DNA is TGTGCCAGCAGCTTGGGCAGGGGTCCAACTAATGAAAAACTGTTTTTT.

This chain connects TRBV5-4 to TRBJ2-5, with a weak D call TRBD1 (6 bases). V lost 1 base and J lost 1, with 8 bases in between. From germline, CDR1 is SGHNT and CDR2 YYREEE (reference sequence). The CDR3 runs to 14 residues. For the CDR3, the DNA is TGTGCCAGCAGCTTGAGGGGGTCCCAAGAGACCCAGTACTTC. Its translation is CASSLRGSQETQYF.

The rearrangement uses TRBV6-5 and TRBJ1-2; no clear D. Trimming shortened V by 5 bases and J by 2 bases, and 12 bases separated the two germline ends. Per germline, CDR1 MNHEY and CDR2 SVGAGI. The length of the CDR3 is 14 residues. Here the CDR3 reads CASSRAAGNYGYTF. In DNA, the CDR3 is TGTGCCAGCAGTCGGGCCGCGGGGAACTATGGCTACACCTTC.

V is TRBV7-8 and J is TRBJ2-5; D is uncertain. This CDR3 contains 13 residues. Germline lookup yields CDR1 SGHVS and CDR2 FQNEAQ. With 5 bases removed from V and 3 bases from J, the gap between germline ends came to 10 bases. In DNA form, the CDR3 reads TGTGCCAGCAGCCCCACCCGGGAAGAGACCCAGTACTTC. Translated: CASSPTREETQYF.

CDR3 nucleotide sequence: TGTGCCAGCAGCTTCAACGGGGGGGGCAAGTCACCCCTCCACTTT. As protein: CASSFNGGGKSPLHF. The J gene is TRBJ1-6, the V gene TRBV11-2; D perhaps matches TRBD1 (6 bases). This CDR3 comprises 15 residues. The V and J ends lost 3 bases and 10 bases respectively, with 16 bases between them. Germline loops: CDR1 SGHAT, CDR2 FQNNGV.

The chain is built from TRBV28 and TRBJ1-5; 9 bases align to TRBD1. This CDR3 comprises 13 residues. The V segment lost 6 bases and the J segment 9 bases; nucleotides outside the gene matches: 6. The germline gives CDR1 MDHEN, CDR2 SYDVKM. CDR3 sequence (DNA): TGTGCCAGCAGCCTGGGACAGGGATGGCCCCAGCATTTT. Its protein product is CASSLGQGWPQHF. Together with reference TRBV28 and TRBJ1-5, the CDR3 gives the full variable domain: DVKVTQSSRYLVKRTGEKVFLECVQDMDHENMFWYRQDPGLGLRLIYFSYDVKMKEKGDIPEGYSVSREKKERFSLILESASTNQTSMYLCASSLGQGWPQHFGDGTRLSIL.

This clone was observed a handful of times. This chain connects TRBV10-3 to TRBJ1-2, with D possibly matching TRBD1 (5 bases). This CDR3 contains 16 residues. Trimming left V 3 bases short and J 4 bases short, with 18 bases between. CDR1 and CDR2 from the germline V gene are ENHRY and SYGVKD. The CDR3 here is CAISDSWVSGVYGYTF. CDR3 nucleotide sequence: TGTGCCATCAGTGACTCGTGGGTCTCGGGGGTCTATGGCTACACCTTC.

V is TRBV7-2 and J is TRBJ2-6, with D unresolved. V lost 5 bases and J 0 bases, leaving 14 bases between the germline ends. Germline V CDR1 and CDR2: SGHTA, FQGNSA. CDR3 length equals 17 residues. CDR3 in amino acids: CASSPTRPGSGANVLTF. CDR3 nucleotides: TGTGCCAGCAGCCCCACCCGACCGGGCTCTGGGGCCAACGTCCTGACTTTC.

This CDR3 reads CASSLPRGRQYF. The DNA for the CDR3 is TGTGCCAGCAGTTTGCCCCGGGGGAGGCAGTACTTC. The rearrangement links TRBV28 to TRBJ2-7; perhaps TRBD2 as D (6 bases). The length of the CDR3 is 12 residues. V was clipped by 3 bases and J by 9 bases, with 12 bases between them. Germline lookup yields CDR1 MDHEN and CDR2 SYDVKM.

As concerns this clone: The same CDR3 arises from other DNA sequences in this sample as well. J is TRBJ1-2 and V is TRBV18; 9 bases map to TRBD1. The junction had 0 bases not matched to a gene; V was cut back by 3 bases and J by 4 bases. The CDR3 contains 13 residues. The germline CDR1 and CDR2 sequences are KGHSH and LQKENI. Here the CDR3 DNA reads TGTGCCAGCTCACCGACAGGGGGCTATGGCTACACCTTC. It is translated as CASSPTGGYGYTF. Variable domain in full (rest from reference TRBV18 and TRBJ1-2): NAGVMQNPRHLVRRRGQEARLRCSPMKGHSHVYWYRQLPEEGLKFMVYLQKENIIDESGMPKERFSAEFPKEGPSILRIQQVVRGDSAAYFCASSPTGGYGYTFGSGTRLTVV.

The genes are TRBV6-5 and TRBJ1-5, with no clear D. The CDR3 has 13 residues. Germline V gene lookup returns CDR1 MNHEY and CDR2 SVGAGI. V was trimmed by 0 bases and J by 4 bases, leaving 4 bases between them. The CDR3 bases are TGTGCCAGCAGTTACTCCAAAAATCAGCCCCAGCATTTT. It translates to CASSYSKNQPQHF.

This chain joins TRBV6-5 and TRBJ1-6; D may be TRBD1 (6 bases). Per germline, CDR1 MNHEY and CDR2 SVGAGI. The CDR3 is made up of 15 amino acids. V shed 2 bases and J shed 7 bases, with 12 bases lying between them. CDR3: CASSYEGGVNSPLHF. In nucleotides, the CDR3 is TGTGCCAGCAGTTACGAAGGGGGGGTAAATTCACCCCTCCACTTT.

The chain couples TRBV3-1 (or the pseudogene TRBV3-2) to TRBJ2-5; TRBD2 matches at 7 bases. The CDR3 runs to 15 residues. Losses at the gene ends were 2 bases for V and 0 bases for J; bases not matched to a gene: 3. CDR1 is LGHDT, CDR2 YNNKEL, per germline (reference sequence). CDR3 region: CASSQRGVNQETQYF. CDR3 DNA sequence: TGTGCCAGCAGCCAACGGGGGGTAAACCAAGAGACCCAGTACTTC.

This chain links TRBV7-8 with TRBJ2-7; D is uncertain. The V end lost 2 bases, the J end lost 4 bases, and 15 bases lay between the germline ends. This CDR3 has 15 residues. The germline V gene encodes CDR1 SGHVS and CDR2 FQNEAQ. In DNA form, the CDR3 reads TGTGCCAGCAGCTTATCCGCTGGGCCCCAATACGAGCAGTACTTC. It yields the protein CASSLSAGPQYEQYF.

The V and J genes are TRBV29-1 and TRBJ1-1, with D possibly TRBD1 on 6 matching bases. The CDR3 has 13 amino acids. Germline V gene sequence: CDR1 SQVTM, CDR2 ANQGSEA. V was cut by 4 bases and J by 2 bases, with 11 bases left in between. CDR3 region: CSVGGHPNTEAFF. For the CDR3, the DNA is TGCAGCGTTGGGGGACACCCAAACACTGAAGCTTTCTTT.

V usage is TRBV7-2 and J usage is TRBJ1-2; TRBD1 is a possible D gene (5 bases). V dropped 5 bases and J dropped 7 bases, with 14 bases sitting between them. In germline, CDR1 is SGHTA, CDR2 FQGNSA. CDR3 length: 13 amino acids. The chain's CDR3 is CASSAGTPVGYTF. The CDR3 DNA reads TGTGCCAGCAGCGCAGGGACTCCGGTTGGCTACACCTTC.

The table lists this clone with many counts. The CDR3 here is CASSYVPGLAVVEQFF. The CDR3 bases are TGTGCCAGCAGCTACGTTCCGGGACTAGCGGTAGTTGAGCAGTTCTTC. The rearrangement joins TRBV7-9 to TRBJ2-1; 11 positions match TRBD2. Trimming cost V 4 bases and J 9 bases; bases outside gene matches: 11. The CDR3 is 16 amino acids. Germline CDR1 and CDR2: SEHNR and FQNEAQ (reference sequence).

The gene calls are TRBV5-1 and TRBJ1-2; D possibly corresponds to TRBD1 (6 bases). Trimming removed 0 bases at V and 0 bases at J, with 15 bases between. From germline, CDR1 is SGHRS and CDR2 YFSETQ. This CDR3 region has 17 residues. The CDR3 bases are TGCGCCAGCAGCTTGGGGTCAGGGGTTATGGCTAACTATGGCTACACCTTC. Translating gives CASSLGSGVMANYGYTF.

J is TRBJ1-1 and V is TRBV5-3, with D hard to call. TRBV5-3 is an ORF for which the function is uncertain. The V end lost 2 bases, the J end lost 2 bases, and 7 bases lay between the germline ends. The CDR3 extends over 13 amino acids. In DNA form, the CDR3 reads TGTGCCAGAAGCTTAGGAGTTAACACTGAAGCTTTCTTT. Protein sequence: CARSLGVNTEAFF.